This is a list of T cell receptor beta chains from one sample in a study of blood T cell repertoires in COVID-19. The method was immunoSEQ multiplex PCR; TCRdb's version includes in-frame clones alone and lacks a portion of them. Of around 370,000 clones listed, approximately 90% were seen once; the top ten hold around 3.5%. Sequencing was carried out using peripheral blood. The source of these receptors is a woman younger than 35 who had recovered from COVID-19. The CDR3 runs from the conserved cysteine through the conserved F or W. D genes are given only for firm matches. Expanded clones are given a class, and other clones once, few, many or no size at all.

V	J	D	size	DNA	CDR3
TRBV10-3	TRBJ1-5	TRBD1	.	TGTGCCATCAGTGCTGACAGGGGCAATCAGCCCCAGCATTTT	CAISADRGNQPQHF
TRBV11-3	TRBJ2-5	TRBD2	.	TGTGCCAGCATGAACCGGGGGGGGTCAGAGACCCAGTACTTC	CASMNRGGSETQYF
TRBV24-1	TRBJ2-5	.	.	TGTGCCACCAGTGATGCCGGGTCGAGGAGGGAGACCCAGTACTTC	CATSDAGSRRETQYF
TRBV7-9	TRBJ2-6	.	.	TGTGCCAGCAGCTCCCGTGGTCAGGGTGAGGCTGGGGCCAACGTCCTGACTTTC	CASSSRGQGEAGANVLTF
TRBV4-3	TRBJ2-3	.	.	TGCGCCAGCAGCCAAAACTATATAGATGGTACGCAGTATTTT	CASSQNYIDGTQYF
TRBV6-6	TRBJ2-5	TRBD2	.	TGTGCCAGCAGTCCCTGGACTAGCGGGAGAGGGATGGGGGAGACCCAGTACTTC	CASSPWTSGRGMGETQYF
TRBV10-3	TRBJ2-1	TRBD2	.	TGTGCCATCAGTGTTAAAGCGGGAGCCTCCTACAATGAGCAGTTCTTC	CAISVKAGASYNEQFF
TRBV30	TRBJ1-1	.	.	TGTGCCTGGAGTGACAGGGTCAACACTGAAGCTTTCTTT	CAWSDRVNTEAFF
TRBV19	TRBJ2-2	.	.	TGTGCCAGTAGTATCTCGGGAGTGGTGGAGCTGTTTTTT	CASSISGVVELFF
TRBV2	TRBJ2-2	TRBD1	few	TGTGCCGGTTCCCGGGACAGTATCACCGGGGAGCTGTTTTTT	CAGSRDSITGELFF
TRBV18	TRBJ2-1	.	.	TGTGCCAGCTCGTCTACTAGCACACCCTGGGGCTACAATGAGCAGTTCTTC	CASSSTSTPWGYNEQFF
TRBV10-3	TRBJ1-1	TRBD1	.	TGTGCCATCAGCGGCCCGACAGGGCCCACTGAAGCTTTCTTT	CAISGPTGPTEAFF
TRBV19	TRBJ2-3	TRBD1	.	TGTGCCAGTAGTATCGCGACAGGGACCACAGATACGCAGTATTTT	CASSIATGTTDTQYF
TRBV10-3	TRBJ2-3	TRBD2	.	TGTGCCATCAGCGCGGGACTAGCGGGAGGGCGGGCCGGCACAGATACGCAGTATTTT	CAISAGLAGGRAGTDTQYF
TRBV14	TRBJ2-1	.	.	TGTGCCAGCAGCCAGGAGGCTACCCGCCCTCTGGGGCAGTTCTTC	CASSQEATRPLGQFF
TRBV5-1	TRBJ1-5	TRBD1	.	TGCGCCAGCAGCTCAACACAGGGGGATCAGCCCCAGCATTTT	CASSSTQGDQPQHF
TRBV24-1	TRBJ2-1	.	.	TGTGCCACCAGTGATATAGGGGGCTACAATGAGCAGTTCTTC	CATSDIGGYNEQFF
TRBV19	TRBJ1-1	.	.	TGTGCCAGTAAGGAGGCTGTGGCTTGGGTTGGGAACACTGAAGCTTTCTTT	CASKEAVAWVGNTEAFF
TRBV7-9	TRBJ2-1	.	.	TGTGCCAGCAGCTTCACTTCAGGGTCGAATGAGCAGTTCTTC	CASSFTSGSNEQFF
TRBV19	TRBJ2-2	TRBD2	.	TGTGCCAGTAGTCCGAGGACTAGCCCTACCGGGGAGCTGTTTTTT	CASSPRTSPTGELFF
TRBV5-1	TRBJ1-6	.	.	TGCGCCAGCAGCCTGACAGGTTTTAATTCACCCCTCCACTTT	CASSLTGFNSPLHF
TRBV11-2	TRBJ1-1	TRBD1	.	TGTGCCAGCAGCGCGACAGGGGAGAGCACTGAAGCTTTCTTT	CASSATGESTEAFF
TRBV9	TRBJ1-2	.	.	TGTGCCAGCAGCCCCCGCGGGTATCAGGGGAACTATGGCTACACCTTC	CASSPRGYQGNYGYTF
TRBV6-1	TRBJ1-6	.	.	TGTGCCAGCAGTGGACCGGTACAGTCCTATAATTCACCCCTCCACTTT	CASSGPVQSYNSPLHF
TRBV19	TRBJ2-3	.	.	TGTGCCACAAAACTAGGCGGAGCCCGCACAGATACGCAGTATTTT	CATKLGGARTDTQYF
TRBV6-5	TRBJ1-1	TRBD1	.	TGTGCCAGCAAACGACAGGGGTTAGGTATTGAAGCTTTCTTT	CASKRQGLGIEAFF
TRBV5-4	TRBJ2-1	TRBD2	.	TGTGCCAGCAGCTCTTTAGCGGGAGGGCTTGGTGAGCAGTTCTTC	CASSSLAGGLGEQFF
TRBV4-2	TRBJ2-3	TRBD2	once	TGTGCCAGCAGCCAACCACTAGCGGAGCCAGATACGCAGTATTTT	CASSQPLAEPDTQYF
TRBV5-5	TRBJ1-2	TRBD1	.	TGTGCCAGCAGGACAGGGGTTTCCTTTGACTATGGCTACACCTTC	CASRTGVSFDYGYTF
TRBV7-2	TRBJ1-1	.	.	TGTGCCAGCAGCCCGACATGGGTTAGCACTGAAGCTTTCTTT	CASSPTWVSTEAFF
TRBV11-3	TRBJ2-1	.	.	TGTGCCAGCAGCTTAGGTTTGTGGGCTGAGCAGTTCTTC	CASSLGLWAEQFF
TRBV14	TRBJ2-1	.	.	TGTGCCAGCAGCCAATTTAAATACAATGAGCAGTTCTTC	CASSQFKYNEQFF
TRBV5-4	TRBJ2-1	.	.	TGTGCCAGCACCTCATCCGGGAGCCACATCAATGAGCAGTTCTTC	CASTSSGSHINEQFF
TRBV10-3	TRBJ2-2	.	.	TGTGCCACCTCCCCCGGGACACCGAACACCGGGGAGCTGTTTTTT	CATSPGTPNTGELFF
TRBV4-3	TRBJ2-6	.	.	TGCGCCAGCAGCCGACACCTCACCGGGACATCGATCTCTGGGGCCAACGTCCTGACTTTC	CASSRHLTGTSISGANVLTF
TRBV2	TRBJ1-1	.	.	TGTGCCAGCAGTGAACAGGGTTGGGCCACTGAAGCTTTCTTT	CASSEQGWATEAFF
TRBV6-2/TRBV6-3	TRBJ2-5	.	.	TGTGCCAGCAGTTACGGGCGAGGGGAGACCCAGTACTTC	CASSYGRGETQYF
TRBV15	TRBJ1-2	.	.	TGTGCCACCAGCAGACAGGCTCGTCCTTTGTATGGCTACACCTTC	CATSRQARPLYGYTF
TRBV5-1	TRBJ2-2	TRBD1	.	TGCGCCAGCAGCTTGGGACAGGGAACCGGGGAGCTGTTTTTT	CASSLGQGTGELFF
TRBV11-2	TRBJ1-2	TRBD1	.	TGTGCCAGCAGCCGTCCCGGGACAGGAGATGGCTACACCTTC	CASSRPGTGDGYTF
TRBV5-4	TRBJ2-3	.	.	TGTGCCAGCAGCCATGTCACAGATACGCAGTATTTT	CASSHVTDTQYF
TRBV19	TRBJ1-2	TRBD1	.	TGTGCCAGTAGCCCTCCGGGACAGGGATTCCATGGCTACACCTTC	CASSPPGQGFHGYTF
TRBV5-6	TRBJ1-2	.	few	TGTGCCAGCAGCAGGAGCTATGGCTACACCTTC	CASSRSYGYTF